This T cell receptor beta chain was retrieved from a study of Ad26.COV2.S vaccination and SARS-CoV-2 variants. The table came from immunoSEQ multiplex PCR; TCRdb's copy has only in-frame clones and leaves some out. This table holds some 400,000 clones, about nine tenths found once. Documented treatment: 15 to 20 received Ad26.COV2.S at low or high dose, single or two shots; about 5 received placebo; per-sample allocation not given. Specimens were obtained on day 63 following the first vaccine or placebo injection. In germline, CDR1 is MNHEY, CDR2 SVGEGT. Trimming shortened V by 5 bases and J by 7 bases, and 15 bases separated the two germline ends. This CDR3 has 13 residues.

This specimen was peripheral blood, taken in a trial of Ad26.COV2.S vaccine versus placebo. The TCR originated in a person between 18 and 60 years old who received the Ad26.COV2.S COVID-19 vaccine or a placebo. The chain links TRBV6-2 or TRBV6-3 to TRBJ2-7, with D perhaps TRBD1 or TRBD2 (5 bases each). The CDR3 loop is CASSPGRYVEQYF. The CDR3 DNA sequence: TGTGCCAGCAGTCCGGGACGGTACGTGGAGCAGTACTTC.